Below, 10 T cell receptor beta chains from the same sample are listed, as sequenced in a study of regulatory T cells in long-lasting Graves disease. Time point here: persistent/refractory GD, antithyroid drugs over 5 years with positive TRAb. Generation of the TCR library employed RNA extracted from PBMCs. Sequencing libraries for TCR beta were prepared with iRepertoire HTBI primers and Arm-PCR of CDR3 regions. TCRdb itself ran the multiplex PCR reads through MiXCR, one entry per CDR3 protein. Altogether around 400,000 distinct CDR3 sequences are present, around 23% being singletons, with the ten largest covering about 27%. Sequences were derived from peripheral blood mononuclear cells (PBMCs), sampled when the disease was refractory, from a patient treated with antithyroid drugs. The receptors shown here come from a woman aged 40 to 55 with Graves disease.

The table lists this clonotype with many counts. J is TRBJ2-7 and V is TRBV15; D unresolved. Germline assignment: CDR1 LNHNV and CDR2 YYDKDF (reference sequence). V was pared by 2 bases and J by 0 bases, with 8 bases between. This CDR3 spans 14 amino acids. In nucleotides, the CDR3 is TGTGCCACCAGCAGATCCCCAGGCTCCTACGAGCAGTACTTC. This codes for CATSRSPGSYEQYF.

This clonotype was seen a few times. The junction does not match germline at one end; this may be a read error. The chain uses TRBV6-2 or TRBV6-3 and TRBJ2-7; tentative D call: TRBD1 (5 bases). The germline V gene encodes CDR1 MNHEY and CDR2 SVGEGT. The CDR3 covers 14 residues. CDR3 nucleotide sequence: TGTGCCAACAGTGGGGCTCAGAGGACCTACGAGCAGTACTTC. This translates into CANSGAQRTYEQYF.

A few counts support this clonotype. CDR3 coding DNA: TGCGCCAGCAGCTCCTGGGACAGGAATTCACCCCTCCACTTT. Its protein is CASSSWDRNSPLHF. The rearrangement uses TRBV5-1 and TRBJ1-6; 8 bases line up with TRBD1. With 3 bases clipped from V and 7 bases from J, the junction kept 3 bases outside the gene matches. The germline gives CDR1 SGHRS, CDR2 YFSETQ. The CDR3 has 14 amino acids.

The chain links TRBV5-6 to TRBJ2-5; D is tentatively TRBD1 or TRBD2 (5 bases each). The CDR3 covers 14 residues. The germline V gene encodes CDR1 SGHDT and CDR2 YYEEEE. The germline V and J ends were trimmed by 3 bases and 4 bases, with 13 bases remaining between them. The CDR3 sequence: CASSYSLRGETQYF. DNA of the CDR3: TGTGCCAGCAGCTATAGTCTGAGGGGAGAGACCCAGTACTTC.

The chain employs TRBV11-3 and TRBJ1-5, with 7 bases fitting TRBD1. From germline, CDR1 is SGHNT and CDR2 YENEEA. The V gene end was trimmed by 3 bases and the J gene end by 2 bases; junction bases not matched to a gene: 7. CDR3 length: 16 amino acids. The CDR3 region is CASSLWGTDRNQPQHF. CDR3 DNA sequence: TGTGCCAGCAGCTTGTGGGGGACAGACCGCAATCAGCCCCAGCATTTT. Combining the CDR3 with reference TRBV11-3 and TRBJ1-5 gives the whole variable domain EAGVVQSPRYKIIEKKQPVAFWCNPISGHNTLYWYLQNLGQGPELLIRYENEEAVDDSQLPKDRFSAERLKGVDSTLKIQPAELGDSAVYLCASSLWGTDRNQPQHFGDGTRLSIL.

This clonotype was recorded at least ten times. V is TRBV11-2 and J is TRBJ2-1; D is undetermined. The CDR3 has 13 residues. Trimming took 5 bases from V and 8 from J, leaving 13 bases between them. Germline V gene lookup returns CDR1 SGHAT and CDR2 FQNNGV. The CDR3 DNA sequence: TGTGCCAGCAGCCCTAGATGGGCACATGAGCAGTTCTTC. Its protein product is CASSPRWAHEQFF.

This clonotype has more than one count but fewer than ten. V and J are TRBV25-1 and TRBJ2-7, with a tentative D call TRBD2 (5 bases). The V gene's germline CDR1 is MGHDK and CDR2 SYGVNS. The CDR3 covers 14 residues. Trimming pared 3 bases from V and 3 bases from J, leaving 12 bases between. CDR3 sequence reads: CASSEWGADYEQYF. CDR3 coding DNA: TGTGCCAGCAGTGAGTGGGGAGCTGACTACGAGCAGTACTTC.

This sequence joins TRBV28 and TRBJ1-5; 7 bases are a match to TRBD1. The CDR3 has 13 amino acids. Trimming at V came to 3 bases and at J to 5 bases, leaving 1 base not matched to a gene. Germline loops: CDR1 MDHEN, CDR2 SYDVKM. The CDR3 DNA reads as TGTGCCAGCAGTTTCCAGGGGGATCAGCCCCAGCATTTT. This encodes CASSFQGDQPQHF.

This clonotype came up many times. The gene calls are TRBV28 and TRBJ2-7; no definite D call. The CDR3 is 15 residues long. The ends were cut back, 2 bases at V and 0 bases at J, with 11 bases in the middle. Germline V CDR1 and CDR2: MDHEN, SYDVKM. DNA of the CDR3: TGTGCCAGCAGTTTACCCTTTTCGATCTCCTACGAGCAGTACTTC. This translates into CASSLPFSISYEQYF.

This clonotype was detected ten times or more. The rearrangement uses TRBV12-3 or TRBV12-4 and TRBJ2-7; 7 nucleotides line up with TRBD2. Trimming took 5 bases from V and 2 from J; bases not matched to a gene: 9. The CDR3 sequence is 15 residues long. The chain's CDR3 is CASSPRGLRTYEQYF. CDR3 sequence (DNA): TGTGCCAGCAGTCCGCGGGGACTACGAACCTACGAGCAGTACTTC.